This T cell receptor beta chain originates from a study of blood T cells in healthy people across ages. Study-wide points: Unsorted PBMCs prevented conclusive naive versus antigen-experienced comparison. Fewer expanded clones and more diversity marked long-lived versus aged donors.

Donors ranged from about 6 to 90 years old and were healthy Caucasians in Russia. A remark on this clonotype: Its cognate antigen is unknown.

Per the germline V gene, CDR1 is ENHRY and CDR2 is SYGVKD. Deletions cut 4 bases from V and 6 bases from J, with 10 bases between. The CDR3 is 13 residues long. Primers used in a second PCR of roughly 6 to 11 cycles were a sample-barcoded 5' primer and a J-beta primer mix. A 12-random-nucleotide template-switch adaptor tagged each cDNA molecule. TCRdb called the 5' RACE reads again in MiXCR, with one record for every CDR3 protein. The sample has around 1,100,000 distinct CDR3 sequences; 35% to 40% are singletons. This TCR came from a man younger than 35 in good health. This chain uses TRBV10-3 with TRBJ2-1, with D perhaps being TRBD1 or TRBD2 (5 bases each). The specimen was blood. DNA of the CDR3: TGTGCCATCAGTGCAGGGACCACCAATGAGCAGTTCTTC. As protein: CAISAGTTNEQFF.